The clone carrying this T cell receptor beta chain was recorded a few times. What it binds is unknown. Running of the assay took place at deep level. The repertoire was sequenced with immunoSEQ multiplex PCR; TCRdb's copy has only in-frame clones and lacks some. Among 800,000 to 1,200,000 clones listed, around 78% were seen once. From CD4+ cells came CD45RA+ naive and CD45RA-negative memory subsets. This sample is part of a study of shared clonotypes between healthy human individuals. Overall study results and limits: When compared with the clonotypes that were shared by all four sorted-subset donors, the non-shared clonotypes turned out to have lower generation probabilities.

The CDR3 is 14 residues long. Germline V gives CDR1 SGHVS, CDR2 FQNEAQ. V lost 1 base and J 6 bases, leaving 12 bases between the germline ends. J is TRBJ1-1 and V is TRBV7-8; D not resolved. This TCR was sampled from a young man in good health. Some clones in this sample may be carry-over from other donors' samples. Input material: memory CD4+ T cells from PBMCs. Noted subset: CD45RA-negative fraction. The CDR3 region has the DNA TGTGCCAGCAGCTTAGATTTGGAATTCGCTGAAGCTTTCTTT. It translates to CASSLDLEFAEAFF.